This passage covers 19 T cell receptor beta chains from one sample sequenced in a study of identical twins. TCRdb processed the 5' RACE reads anew with MiXCR; each CDR3 protein has one entry. The sample lists fewer than 800,000 distinct CDR3 sequences, roughly 6.6% occurring once. In addition, the sample was reused for a study of yellow fever vaccine responses in identical twins.

Sequencing was carried out using PBMCs. Source of these receptors: a woman younger than 30 in good health.

The chain uses TRBV29-1 and TRBJ1-1; maybe TRBD1 (6 bases). CDR1 and CDR2 (germline): SQVTM, ANQGSEA. V gave up 7 bases and J gave up 1 base, with 13 bases separating them. CDR3 length: 13 amino acids. CDR3 nucleotide sequence: TGCAGCGGGGGTTGGACAGAGAACACTGAAGCTTTCTTT. This gives the protein CSGGWTENTEAFF.

This clonotype occurred many times. This chain links TRBV7-9 with TRBJ2-2, with D unresolved. CDR1 and CDR2 (germline): SEHNR, FQNEAQ (reference sequence). The CDR3 totals 13 residues. V gave up 3 bases and J gave up 3 bases, with 5 bases separating them. The CDR3 nucleotides read TGTGCCAGCAGCTTCGTGGACACCGGGGAGCTGTTTTTT. This translates into CASSFVDTGELFF.

Ten or more counts support this clonotype. V gene TRBV19 combines with J gene TRBJ2-2, with D tentatively TRBD1 (5 bases). The ends were cut back, 6 bases at V and 0 bases at J, with 11 bases in the middle. The CDR3 loop spans 15 amino acids. Germline V CDR1 and CDR2: LNHDA, SQIVND (reference sequence). CDR3 protein: CASSLQATNTGELFF. The CDR3 DNA follows: TGTGCCAGTAGCCTACAGGCGACGAACACCGGGGAGCTGTTTTTT.

This rearrangement joins TRBV10-3 to TRBJ1-3; 11 bases line up with TRBD1. The CDR3 runs 17 residues. Germline trimming cut 8 bases from V and 4 bases from J; bases unmatched to any gene: 13. Germline V gene lookup returns CDR1 ENHRY and CDR2 SYGVKD. The CDR3 region is CAIGGGTGGFSGNTIYF. The CDR3 DNA reads TGTGCCATCGGCGGCGGGACAGGGGGTTTTAGCGGAAACACCATATATTTT.

The genes are TRBV29-1 and TRBJ1-1, with unresolved D. The V gene lost 4 bases and the J gene lost 7 bases, with 7 bases spanning the gap. The CDR3 length is 10 residues. CDR1 and CDR2 from the germline V gene are SQVTM and ANQGSEA. The CDR3 nucleotides are TGCAGCGTTGTTGAGGTTGAAGCTTTCTTT. Amino acid sequence: CSVVEVEAFF.

This clonotype was recorded at least ten times. The chain employs TRBV6-1 and TRBJ2-1; 9 bases match TRBD2. Losses at the gene ends were 6 bases for V and 5 bases for J; bases not matched to a gene: 5. CDR3 size: 14 residues. Germline CDR1 MNHNS, CDR2 SASEGT. The CDR3 here is CASSASGVNNEQFF. DNA of the CDR3: TGTGCCAGCAGCGCTAGCGGGGTGAACAATGAGCAGTTCTTC.

A few counts support this clonotype. The CDR3 DNA sequence: TGTGCCAGCAGCTTCGAGTCAGGTCAGCCCCAGCATTTT. This encodes CASSFESGQPQHF. The chain carries TRBV11-2 and TRBJ1-5; no reliable D call. CDR1 is SGHAT and CDR2 is FQNNGV in the germline V gene. The CDR3 consists of 13 residues. The V gene lost 3 bases and the J gene lost 6 bases, with 9 bases spanning the gap.

The sample holds a few counts of this clonotype. An end of the junction does not agree with germline; a read error may underlie this. The J gene is TRBJ2-2, the V gene TRBV27; D ambiguous. The CDR3 sequence is 18 residues long. The germline V gene encodes CDR1 MNHEY and CDR2 SMNVEV (reference sequence). CDR3 DNA sequence: TGTGCCAGCAGTGCCCCCCCTACATGGCCGAAGAACACCAGGGAGCTGTTTTTT. Translating gives CASSAPPTWPKNTRELFF.

This clonotype was detected many times. An end of the junction does not agree with germline; a read error may underlie this. V and J are TRBV29-1 and TRBJ2-1; 9 bases match TRBD2. Germline V gives CDR1 SQVTM, CDR2 ANQGSEA. This CDR3 has 15 residues. The CDR3 nucleotides read TGCAGCGTGGAAGGGCGGGAGGGCCGAGACAATGAGCAGTTCTTC. It codes for CSVEGREGRDNEQFF.

This clonotype has ten or more counts. J is TRBJ2-6 and V is TRBV29-1; 8 nucleotides line up with TRBD1. The germline CDR1 and CDR2 sequences are SQVTM and ANQGSEA. J gave up 1 base and V 4 bases, and 6 bases lay outside the gene matches. The CDR3 is 16 amino acids. In nucleotides, the CDR3 is TGCAGCGTTGGGCCAGGGGGCGCGTCTGGGGCCAACGTCCTGACTTTC. Translating it yields CSVGPGGASGANVLTF.

This chain links TRBV20-1 with TRBJ2-2; D unresolved. The length of the CDR3 is 13 residues. Trimming took 4 bases from V and 0 from J, leaving 6 bases between them. Germline lookup yields CDR1 DFQATT and CDR2 SNEGSKA (reference sequence). CDR3 bases: TGCAGTGCTAAACAGCCGAACACCGGGGAGCTGTTTTTT. Translating gives CSAKQPNTGELFF.

This clonotype was observed a handful of times. The rearrangement uses TRBV7-9 and TRBJ1-6; D is unclear. V gave up 1 base and J gave up 8 bases, with 6 bases separating them. This CDR3 region has 13 residues. Germline V gene data show CDR1 as SEHNR and CDR2 as FQNEAQ (reference sequence). CDR3 nucleotides: TGTGCCAGCAGCTTAGGATGGGATTCACCCCTCCACTTT. Encoded protein: CASSLGWDSPLHF.

This clonotype appeared many times. The chain recombines TRBV9 with TRBJ1-5, with D possibly being TRBD1 (5 bases). V was pared by 3 bases and J by 1 base, with 11 bases between. The germline gives CDR1 SGDLS, CDR2 YYNGEE. CDR3 length equals 15 residues. The CDR3 loop is CASSEQGESNQPQHF. CDR3 DNA sequence: TGTGCCAGCAGCGAGCAGGGAGAAAGCAATCAGCCCCAGCATTTT.

This clonotype was found many times. The rearrangement uses TRBV20-1 and TRBJ2-1; D call uncertain. V shed 5 bases and J shed 4 bases, with 3 bases lying between them. Germline V gives CDR1 DFQATT, CDR2 SNEGSKA (reference sequence). This CDR3 has 10 residues. This CDR3 is CSAVYNEQFF. The CDR3 region has the DNA TGCAGTGCTGTTTACAATGAGCAGTTCTTC.

This clonotype was observed many times. V gene TRBV28 combines with J gene TRBJ2-3, with a weak D call TRBD1 (6 bases). The germline V gene encodes CDR1 MDHEN and CDR2 SYDVKM. The CDR3 contains 16 residues. V lost 1 base to trimming and J lost 1 base, with 12 bases between them. The CDR3: CASSLLGARGTDTQYF. CDR3 nucleotide sequence: TGTGCCAGCAGTTTATTGGGGGCCCGCGGCACAGATACGCAGTATTTT.

This clonotype came up a few times. The chain combines TRBV29-1 with TRBJ2-3; no definite D call. CDR1 SQVTM and CDR2 ANQGSEA come from the germline V gene. V dropped 5 bases and J dropped 4 bases, with 13 bases sitting between them. The CDR3 is made up of 13 amino acids. In DNA, the CDR3 is TGCAGCGTTCCGGCCCCCCCCCCAGATACGCAGTATTTT. Protein sequence: CSVPAPPPDTQYF.

The chain employs TRBV3-1 and TRBJ2-5; 12 nucleotides match TRBD2. The CDR3 spans 18 residues. V gave up 4 bases and J gave up 5 bases; unmatched junction bases: 14. Germline V gene sequence: CDR1 LGHDT, CDR2 YNNKEL (reference sequence). The CDR3 region is CASSPTGLLAGGGETQYF. In DNA form, the CDR3 reads TGTGCCAGCAGCCCAACCGGCCTACTAGCGGGGGGCGGGGAGACCCAGTACTTC.

This clonotype showed up many times. The V and J genes are TRBV7-2 and TRBJ2-1, with D tentatively TRBD2 (5 bases). Looked up from germline, CDR1 is SGHTA and CDR2 is FQGNSA. V was cut by 2 bases and J by 8 bases, with 10 bases left in between. The CDR3 loop spans 13 amino acids. Written as DNA, the CDR3 is TGTGCCAGCAGCTTACCCGGACTCCATGAGCAGTTCTTC. Protein: CASSLPGLHEQFF. The complete variable domain, with remaining parts taken from reference TRBV7-2 and TRBJ2-1, reads GAGVSQSPSNKVTEKGKDVELRCDPISGHTALYWYRQSLGQGLEFLIYFQGNSAPDKSGLPSDRFSAERTGGSVSTLTIQRTQQEDSAVYLCASSLPGLHEQFFGPGTRLTVL.

The sample holds a few counts of this clonotype. The J gene is TRBJ2-3, the V gene TRBV5-1, with 8 bases fitting TRBD1. This CDR3 is 16 amino acids long. Germline V CDR1 and CDR2: SGHRS, YFSETQ. Trimming removed 4 bases from V and 2 bases from J; junction bases left unmatched: 9. The CDR3 loop reads CASSRGQGDFTDTQYF. Here the CDR3 DNA reads TGCGCCAGCAGCCGAGGACAGGGAGACTTCACAGATACGCAGTATTTT.